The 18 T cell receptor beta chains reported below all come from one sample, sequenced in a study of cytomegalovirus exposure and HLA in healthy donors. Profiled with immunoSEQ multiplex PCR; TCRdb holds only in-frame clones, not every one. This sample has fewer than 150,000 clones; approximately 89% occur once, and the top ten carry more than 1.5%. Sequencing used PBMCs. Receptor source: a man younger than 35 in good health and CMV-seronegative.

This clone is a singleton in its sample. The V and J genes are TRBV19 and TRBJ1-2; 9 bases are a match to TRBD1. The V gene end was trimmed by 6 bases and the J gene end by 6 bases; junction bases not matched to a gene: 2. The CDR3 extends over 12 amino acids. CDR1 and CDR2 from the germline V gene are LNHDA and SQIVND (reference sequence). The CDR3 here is CASRGQGHGYTF. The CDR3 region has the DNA TGTGCCAGTAGGGGACAGGGCCATGGCTACACCTTC.

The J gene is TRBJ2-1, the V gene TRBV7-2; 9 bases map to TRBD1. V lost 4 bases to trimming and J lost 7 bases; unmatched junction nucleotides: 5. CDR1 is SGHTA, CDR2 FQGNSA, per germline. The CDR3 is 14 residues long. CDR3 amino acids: CASSYRTGENEQFF. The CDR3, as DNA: TGTGCCAGCAGCTACCGGACAGGGGAGAATGAGCAGTTCTTC.

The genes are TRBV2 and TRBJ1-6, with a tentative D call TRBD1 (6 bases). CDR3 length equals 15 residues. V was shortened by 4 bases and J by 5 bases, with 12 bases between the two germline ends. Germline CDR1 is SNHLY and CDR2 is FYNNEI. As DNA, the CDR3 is TGTGCCAGCAGTGCTTATAGGACAGATAATTCACCCCTCCACTTT. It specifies CASSAYRTDNSPLHF.

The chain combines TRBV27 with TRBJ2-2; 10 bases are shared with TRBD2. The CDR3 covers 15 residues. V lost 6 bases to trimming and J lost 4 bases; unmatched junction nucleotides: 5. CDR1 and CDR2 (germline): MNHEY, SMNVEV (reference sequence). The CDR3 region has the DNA TGTGCCAGCAGGTGGCTAGCGGGGGTCACCGGGGAGCTGTTTTTT. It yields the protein CASRWLAGVTGELFF.

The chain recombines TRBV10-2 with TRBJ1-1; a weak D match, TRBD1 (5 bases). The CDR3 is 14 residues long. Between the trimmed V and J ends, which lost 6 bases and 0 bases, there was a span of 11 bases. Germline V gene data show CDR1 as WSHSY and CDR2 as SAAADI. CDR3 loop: CASRPGGVNTEAFF. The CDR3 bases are TGCGCCAGCAGGCCCGGGGGAGTGAACACTGAAGCTTTCTTT.

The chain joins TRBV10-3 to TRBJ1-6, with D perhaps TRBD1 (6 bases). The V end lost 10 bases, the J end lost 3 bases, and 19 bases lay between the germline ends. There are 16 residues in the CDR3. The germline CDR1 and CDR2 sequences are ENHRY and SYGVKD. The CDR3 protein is CATRDWGGIYNSPLHF. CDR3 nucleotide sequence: TGTGCCACCCGCGATTGGGGGGGCATCTATAATTCACCCCTCCACTTT.

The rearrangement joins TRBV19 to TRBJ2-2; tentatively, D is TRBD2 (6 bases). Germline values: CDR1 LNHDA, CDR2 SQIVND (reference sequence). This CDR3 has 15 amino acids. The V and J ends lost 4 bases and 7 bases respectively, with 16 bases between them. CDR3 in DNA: TGTGCCAGTAGTACACCGGGACTTGGCCACGGGGAGCTGTTTTTT. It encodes CASSTPGLGHGELFF.

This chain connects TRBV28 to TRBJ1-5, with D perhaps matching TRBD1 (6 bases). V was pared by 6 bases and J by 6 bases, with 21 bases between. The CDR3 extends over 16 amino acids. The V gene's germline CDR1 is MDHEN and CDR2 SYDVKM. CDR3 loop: CASRFYSAGARQPQHF. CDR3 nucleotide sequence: TGTGCCAGCAGGTTCTACTCTGCGGGGGCGCGTCAGCCCCAGCATTTT. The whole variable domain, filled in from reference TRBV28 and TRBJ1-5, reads DVKVTQSSRYLVKRTGEKVFLECVQDMDHENMFWYRQDPGLGLRLIYFSYDVKMKEKGDIPEGYSVSREKKERFSLILESASTNQTSMYLCASRFYSAGARQPQHFGDGTRLSIL.

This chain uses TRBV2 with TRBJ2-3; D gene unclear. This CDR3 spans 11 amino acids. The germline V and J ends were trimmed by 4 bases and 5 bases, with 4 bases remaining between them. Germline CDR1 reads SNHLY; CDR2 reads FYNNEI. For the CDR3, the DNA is TGTGCCAGCAGTGGTAAAGATACGCAGTATTTT. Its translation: CASSGKDTQYF.

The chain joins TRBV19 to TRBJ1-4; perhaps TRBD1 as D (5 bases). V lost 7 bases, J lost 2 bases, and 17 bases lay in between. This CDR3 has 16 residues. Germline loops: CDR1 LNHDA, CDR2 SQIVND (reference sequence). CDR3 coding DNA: TGTGCCAGTAAACGGGCAGGGATAGGGACTAATGAAAAACTGTTTTTT. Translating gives CASKRAGIGTNEKLFF.

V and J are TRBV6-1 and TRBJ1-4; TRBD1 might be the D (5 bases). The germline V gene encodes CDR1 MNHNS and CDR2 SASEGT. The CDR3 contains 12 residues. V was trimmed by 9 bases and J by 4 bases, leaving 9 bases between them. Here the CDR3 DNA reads TGTGCCAGTACGACAGTTAATGAAAAACTGTTTTTT. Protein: CASTTVNEKLFF.

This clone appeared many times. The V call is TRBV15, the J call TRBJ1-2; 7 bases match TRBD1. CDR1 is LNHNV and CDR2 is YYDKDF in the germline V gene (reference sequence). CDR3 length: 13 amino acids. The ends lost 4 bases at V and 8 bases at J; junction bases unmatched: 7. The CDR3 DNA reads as TGTGCCACCAGCATAAGGACAGGTCAAGGCTACACCTTC. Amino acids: CATSIRTGQGYTF.

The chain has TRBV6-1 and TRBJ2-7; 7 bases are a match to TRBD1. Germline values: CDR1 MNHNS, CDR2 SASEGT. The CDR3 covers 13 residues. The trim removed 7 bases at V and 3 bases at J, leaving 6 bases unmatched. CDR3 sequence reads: CASTGTDLYEQYF. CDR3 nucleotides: TGTGCCAGCACCGGGACAGATCTCTACGAGCAGTACTTC.

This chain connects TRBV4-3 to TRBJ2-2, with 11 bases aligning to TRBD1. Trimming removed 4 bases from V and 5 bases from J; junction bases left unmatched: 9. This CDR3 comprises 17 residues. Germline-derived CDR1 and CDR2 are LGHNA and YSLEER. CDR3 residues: CASSPIGTGGDTGELFF. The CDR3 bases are TGCGCCAGCAGCCCAATTGGGACAGGGGGTGATACCGGGGAGCTGTTTTTT.

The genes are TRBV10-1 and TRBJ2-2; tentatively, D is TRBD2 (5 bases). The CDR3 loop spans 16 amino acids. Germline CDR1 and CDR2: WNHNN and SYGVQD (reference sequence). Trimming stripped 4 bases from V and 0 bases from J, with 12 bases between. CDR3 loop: CASSVVGGPNTGELFF. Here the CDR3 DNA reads TGCGCCAGCAGTGTAGTCGGCGGGCCGAACACCGGGGAGCTGTTTTTT.

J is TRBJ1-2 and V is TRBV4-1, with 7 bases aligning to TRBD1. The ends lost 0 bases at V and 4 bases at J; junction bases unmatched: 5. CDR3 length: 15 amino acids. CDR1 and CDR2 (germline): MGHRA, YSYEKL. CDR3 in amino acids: CASSQDGTDFYGYTF. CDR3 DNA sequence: TGCGCCAGCAGCCAAGATGGGACAGACTTCTATGGCTACACCTTC.

The DNA of the CDR3 is TGTGCCAGCAGCCCAGGGTCTTCGAACTATGGCTACACCTTC. Translated: CASSPGSSNYGYTF. The chain combines TRBV7-8 with TRBJ1-2, with D possibly TRBD1 on 5 matching bases. The V gene's germline CDR1 is SGHVS and CDR2 FQNEAQ. CDR3 length equals 14 residues. Trimming cost V 5 bases and J 2 bases, with 12 bases left between them.

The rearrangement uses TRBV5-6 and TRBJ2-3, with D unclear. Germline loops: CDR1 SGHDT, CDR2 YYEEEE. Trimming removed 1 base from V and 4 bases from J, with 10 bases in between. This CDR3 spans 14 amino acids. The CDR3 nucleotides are TGTGCCAGCAGCTTGTGGGCCCCGGCAGATACGCAGTATTTT. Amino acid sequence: CASSLWAPADTQYF. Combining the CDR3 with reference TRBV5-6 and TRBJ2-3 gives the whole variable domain DAGVTQSPTHLIKTRGQQVTLRCSPKSGHDTVSWYQQALGQGPQFIFQYYEEEERQRGNFPDRFSGHQFPNYSSELNVNALLLGDSALYLCASSLWAPADTQYFGPGTRLTVL.